The present TCR beta chain was sequenced within a study of tumor and adjacent non-tumor tissue in lung cancer. The overall study: Aged roughly 31 to 76 years, patients included nine to ten men and five or six women with stage I to III disease. Each sample yielded around 4 million productive TCRbeta reads on average. Notes on the study in general: Normal lung showed higher cumulative top 100 clone frequency than tumor. Compared with tumor, normal lung showed significantly lower TCR diversity.

Note on this clonotype: Its target is unknown. A read error may account for a junction end that differs from germline.

TCRbeta libraries were built with three rounds of nested PCR, modified from ARM-PCR. TCRdb re-derived calls from the multiplex PCR reads in MiXCR, one entry per CDR3 protein. Of around 79,000 distinct CDR3 sequences in the sample, about two thirds were seen once. RNA was extracted from bulk tissue without any cell sorting. This CDR3 has 13 residues. CDR1 is WSHSY and CDR2 is SAAADI in the germline V gene. The sequence was obtained from a woman aged 40-49 years with non-small cell lung cancer. V usage is TRBV10-2 and J usage is TRBJ2-2; possibly TRBD2 for D (6 bases). The sample was lung tumor tissue. Written as DNA, the CDR3 is TGCGCCAACAGTGGGACTCAGGTCCGGGAACTGTTTTTT. Translation: CANSGTQVRELFF.